This T cell receptor (beta chain) was recovered during a study of blood T cell repertoires in COVID-19. Study overall: COVID-19 samples collected from the United States, Italy and Spain covered acute and convalescent phases. PBMCs, B-cell-depleted T cells, or T cells were the source of the cDNA or gDNA that made up the material.

The CDR3 is 17 residues long. Per germline, CDR1 SGHRS and CDR2 YFSETQ. V lost 0 bases and J 4 bases, leaving 17 bases between the germline ends. Original handling: Estimation of nucleated cell counts was performed using reference gene primer amplification. Produced via immunoSEQ multiplex PCR; TCRdb's table is partial and in-frame only. V, J and clone size were drawn from that table, and D and trimming were deduced from the DNA. The sample lists 200,000 to 250,000 clones, almost 90% occurring once. This sequence joins TRBV5-1 and TRBJ1-5; a possible D gene is TRBD1 (5 bases). The clonotype was recovered from a man younger than 30 with active or convalescent COVID-19. Sequencing was carried out using peripheral blood. This CDR3 reads CASSLAPGSRYNQPQHF. The CDR3 nucleotides read TGCGCCAGCAGCTTGGCCCCAGGGTCACGTTATAATCAGCCCCAGCATTTT. The variable domain in full, completed from reference TRBV5-1 and TRBJ1-5, reads KAGVTQTPRYLIKTRGQQVTLSCSPISGHRSVSWYQQTPGQGLQFLFEYFSETQRNKGNFPGRFSGRQFSNSRSEMNVSTLELGDSALYLCASSLAPGSRYNQPQHFGDGTRLSIL.